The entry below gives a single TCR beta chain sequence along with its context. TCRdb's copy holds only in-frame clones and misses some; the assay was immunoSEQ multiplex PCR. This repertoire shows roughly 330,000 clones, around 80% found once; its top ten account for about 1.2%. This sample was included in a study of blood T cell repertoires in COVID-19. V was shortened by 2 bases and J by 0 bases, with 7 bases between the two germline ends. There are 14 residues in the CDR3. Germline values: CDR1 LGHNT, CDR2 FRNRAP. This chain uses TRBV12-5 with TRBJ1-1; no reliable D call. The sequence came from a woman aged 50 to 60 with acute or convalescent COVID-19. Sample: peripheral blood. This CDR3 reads CASGLNSLNTEAFF. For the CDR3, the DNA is TGTGCTAGTGGTTTGAACAGCTTGAACACTGAAGCTTTCTTT.